This TCR beta chain is from a study of Tregs in tolerant kidney transplant recipients. Mixed chimerism was transient after nonmyeloablative marrow transplants from related graft donors. CD4+CD25+CD127- Tregs, CD4+CD25- non-Tregs, CD4 and CD8 cells were sorted. The table came from immunoSEQ multiplex PCR; TCRdb's copy has only in-frame clones and leaves some out. This sample's table has 25,000 to 40,000 clones. Study results and limitations: Activated donor B cell expansion appeared to reveal the most relevant donor-specific TCRbeta repertoire. Findings come from small patient numbers and require larger validation. For some patients, primers changed over time, blocking nucleotide-level comparison.

In regard to this clone: Antigen: not known. The read gets to within 3 residues of the CDR3 end, and the germline J gene fills in the rest.

This CDR3 spans 13 amino acids. Germline CDR1 is MNHEY and CDR2 is SVGEGT. V gave up 7 bases and J gave up 6 bases; unmatched junction bases: 7. This sequence was found in a human patient who received a combined kidney and bone marrow transplant. Some T cells may have originated in the graft donor. The V gene is TRBV6-2 or TRBV6-3, the J gene TRBJ2-7; TRBD1 matches 9 bases. Sequencing was performed on CD4+ T cells from blood (PBMCs), taken 24 months after the transplant. The CDR3 spells CASTWTGVGEQYF. CDR3 DNA (partial): TGTGCCAGCACATGGACAGGGGTGGGCGAG.